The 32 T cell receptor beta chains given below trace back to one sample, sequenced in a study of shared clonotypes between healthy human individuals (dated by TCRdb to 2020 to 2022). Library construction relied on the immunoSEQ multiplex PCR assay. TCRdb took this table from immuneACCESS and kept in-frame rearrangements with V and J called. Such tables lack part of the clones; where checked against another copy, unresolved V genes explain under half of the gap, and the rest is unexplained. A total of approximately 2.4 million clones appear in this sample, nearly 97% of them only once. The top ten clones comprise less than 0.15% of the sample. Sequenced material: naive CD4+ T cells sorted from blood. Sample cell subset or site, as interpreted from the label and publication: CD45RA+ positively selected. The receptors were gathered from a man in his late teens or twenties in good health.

CDR3 in DNA: TGCAGTGCGGAACAGGGAATTGAAGCTTTCTTT. It codes for CSAEQGIEAFF. The V call is TRBV20-1, the J call TRBJ1-1; possibly TRBD1 for D (6 bases). Looked up from germline, CDR1 is DFQATT and CDR2 is SNEGSKA (reference sequence). This CDR3 region has 11 residues. V was clipped by 6 bases and J by 7 bases, with 12 bases between them.

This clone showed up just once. The CDR3 sequence: CASSSLAGGGELFF. Here the CDR3 DNA reads TGTGCCAGCAGCTCGTTAGCGGGAGGCGGGGAGCTGTTTTTT. The V call is TRBV11-2, the J call TRBJ2-2; TRBD2 matches at 10 bases. This CDR3 contains 14 residues. Germline CDR1 is SGHAT and CDR2 is FQNNGV. The trim removed 4 bases at V and 7 bases at J, leaving 3 bases unmatched.

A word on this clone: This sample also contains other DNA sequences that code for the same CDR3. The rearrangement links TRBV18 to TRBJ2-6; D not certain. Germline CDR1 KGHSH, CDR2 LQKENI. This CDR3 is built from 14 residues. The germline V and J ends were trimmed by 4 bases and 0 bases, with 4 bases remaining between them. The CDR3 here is CASSQGSGANVLTF. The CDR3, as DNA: TGTGCCAGCTCACAGGGCTCTGGGGCCAACGTCCTGACTTTC.

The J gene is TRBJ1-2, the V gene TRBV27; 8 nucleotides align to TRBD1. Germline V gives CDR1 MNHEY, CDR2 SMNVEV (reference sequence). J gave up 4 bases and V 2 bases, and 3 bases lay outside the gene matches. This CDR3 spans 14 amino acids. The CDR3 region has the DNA TGTGCCAGCAGTTTACAGGGGGCGGGCTATGGCTACACCTTC. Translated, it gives CASSLQGAGYGYTF.

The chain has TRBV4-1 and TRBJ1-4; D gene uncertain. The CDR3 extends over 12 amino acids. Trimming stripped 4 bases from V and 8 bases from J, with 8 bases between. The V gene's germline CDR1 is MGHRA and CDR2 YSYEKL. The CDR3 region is CASSRTVEKLFF. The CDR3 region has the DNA TGCGCCAGCAGCCGTACGGTCGAAAAACTGTTTTTT.

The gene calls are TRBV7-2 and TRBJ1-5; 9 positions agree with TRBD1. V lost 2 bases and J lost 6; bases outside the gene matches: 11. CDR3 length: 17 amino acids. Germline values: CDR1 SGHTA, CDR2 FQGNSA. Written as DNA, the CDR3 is TGTGCCAGCAGCTTAAATTCAGGACAGGGGTCAGGTCAGCCCCAGCATTTT. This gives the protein CASSLNSGQGSGQPQHF. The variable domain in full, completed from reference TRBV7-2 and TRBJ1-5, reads GAGVSQSPSNKVTEKGKDVELRCDPISGHTALYWYRQSLGQGLEFLIYFQGNSAPDKSGLPSDRFSAERTGGSVSTLTIQRTQQEDSAVYLCASSLNSGQGSGQPQHFGDGTRLSIL.

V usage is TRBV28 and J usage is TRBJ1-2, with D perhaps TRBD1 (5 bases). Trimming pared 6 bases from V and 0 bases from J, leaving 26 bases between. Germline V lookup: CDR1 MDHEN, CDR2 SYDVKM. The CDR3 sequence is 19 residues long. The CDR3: CASRPIEGRSIVANYGYTF. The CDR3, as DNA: TGTGCCAGCAGGCCGATAGAGGGGCGTTCTATTGTAGCTAACTATGGCTACACCTTC.

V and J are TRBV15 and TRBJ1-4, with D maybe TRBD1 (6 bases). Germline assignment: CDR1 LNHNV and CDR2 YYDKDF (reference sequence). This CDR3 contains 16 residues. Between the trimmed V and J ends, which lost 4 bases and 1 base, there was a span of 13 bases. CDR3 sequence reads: CATSKGGLGTNEKLFF. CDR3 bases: TGTGCCACCAGCAAGGGGGGGTTAGGAACTAATGAAAAACTGTTTTTT.

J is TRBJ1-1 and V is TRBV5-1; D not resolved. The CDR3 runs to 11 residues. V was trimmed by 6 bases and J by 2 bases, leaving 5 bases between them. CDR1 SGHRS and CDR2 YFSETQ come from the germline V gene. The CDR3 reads CASKVNTEAFF. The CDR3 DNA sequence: TGCGCCAGCAAGGTAAACACTGAAGCTTTCTTT.

DNA for the CDR3: TGTGCCAGCAGCTTAGGTCCTGGGCCCTACGAGCAGTACTTC. Encoded protein: CASSLGPGPYEQYF. J is TRBJ2-7 and V is TRBV7-9; D not certain. Between the trimmed V and J ends, which lost 1 base and 2 bases, there was a span of 9 bases. Germline CDR1 and CDR2: SEHNR and FQNEAQ (reference sequence). The CDR3 sequence is 14 residues long.

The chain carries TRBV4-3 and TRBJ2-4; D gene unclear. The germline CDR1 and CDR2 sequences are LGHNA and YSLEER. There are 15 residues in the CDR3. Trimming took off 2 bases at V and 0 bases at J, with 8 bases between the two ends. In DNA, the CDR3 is TGCGCCAGCAGCCAATTAGCTTCAGCCAAAAACATTCAGTACTTC. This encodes CASSQLASAKNIQYF.

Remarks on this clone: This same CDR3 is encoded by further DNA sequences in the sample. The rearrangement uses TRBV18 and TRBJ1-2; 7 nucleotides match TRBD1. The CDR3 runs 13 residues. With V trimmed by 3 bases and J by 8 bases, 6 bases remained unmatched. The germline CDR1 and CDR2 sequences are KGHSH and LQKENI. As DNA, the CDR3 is TGTGCCAGCTCACCGCGACAGGGCGACGGCTACACCTTC. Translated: CASSPRQGDGYTF. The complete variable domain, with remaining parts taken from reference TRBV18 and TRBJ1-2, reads NAGVMQNPRHLVRRRGQEARLRCSPMKGHSHVYWYRQLPEEGLKFMVYLQKENIIDESGMPKERFSAEFPKEGPSILRIQQVVRGDSAAYFCASSPRQGDGYTFGSGTRLTVV.

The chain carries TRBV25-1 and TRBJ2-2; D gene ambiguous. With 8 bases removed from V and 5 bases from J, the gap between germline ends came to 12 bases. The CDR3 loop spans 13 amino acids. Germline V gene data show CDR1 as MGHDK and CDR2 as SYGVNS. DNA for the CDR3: TGTGCCAGCCGATACTTGCAAACCGGGGAGCTGTTTTTT. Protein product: CASRYLQTGELFF. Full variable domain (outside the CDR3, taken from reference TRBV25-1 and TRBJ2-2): EADIYQTPRYLVIGTGKKITLECSQTMGHDKMYWYQQDPGMELHLIHYSYGVNSTEKGDLSSESTVSRIRTEHFPLTLESARPSHTSQYLCASRYLQTGELFFGEGSRLTVL.

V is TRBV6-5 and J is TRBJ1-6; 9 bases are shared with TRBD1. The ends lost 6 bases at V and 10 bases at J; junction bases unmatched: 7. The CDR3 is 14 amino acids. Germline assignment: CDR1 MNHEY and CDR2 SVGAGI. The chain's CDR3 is CASSLQGAWSPLHF. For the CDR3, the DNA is TGTGCCAGCAGCCTACAGGGGGCTTGGTCACCCCTCCACTTT.

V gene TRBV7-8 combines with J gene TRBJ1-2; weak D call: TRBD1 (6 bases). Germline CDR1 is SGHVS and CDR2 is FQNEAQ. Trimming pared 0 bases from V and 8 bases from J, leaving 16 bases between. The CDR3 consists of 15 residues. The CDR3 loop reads CASSLASGQLGGYTF. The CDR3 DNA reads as TGTGCCAGCAGCTTAGCGTCCGGACAGCTTGGGGGCTACACCTTC.

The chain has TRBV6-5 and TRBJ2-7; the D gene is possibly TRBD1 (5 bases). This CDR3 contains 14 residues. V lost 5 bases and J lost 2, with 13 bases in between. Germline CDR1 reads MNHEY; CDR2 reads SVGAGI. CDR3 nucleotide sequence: TGTGCCAGCAGTCCCCCCGACAGAACCTACGAGCAGTACTTC. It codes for CASSPPDRTYEQYF.

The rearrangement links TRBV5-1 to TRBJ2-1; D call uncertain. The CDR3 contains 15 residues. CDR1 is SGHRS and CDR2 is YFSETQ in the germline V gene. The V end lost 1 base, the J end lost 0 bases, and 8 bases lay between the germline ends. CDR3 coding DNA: TGCGCCAGCAGCTTGACGGATAGCTCCTACAATGAGCAGTTCTTC. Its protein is CASSLTDSSYNEQFF.

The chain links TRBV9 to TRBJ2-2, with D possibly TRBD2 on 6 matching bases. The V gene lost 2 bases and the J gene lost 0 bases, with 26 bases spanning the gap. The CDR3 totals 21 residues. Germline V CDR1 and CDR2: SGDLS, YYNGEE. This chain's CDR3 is CASSVELWQGRASANTGELFF. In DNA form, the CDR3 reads TGTGCCAGCAGCGTGGAATTGTGGCAGGGAAGGGCTAGCGCGAACACCGGGGAGCTGTTTTTT. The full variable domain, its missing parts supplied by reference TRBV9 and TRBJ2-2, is DSGVTQTPKHLITATGQRVTLRCSPRSGDLSVYWYQQSLDQGLQFLIQYYNGEERAKGNILERFSAQQFPDLHSELNLSSLELGDSALYFCASSVELWQGRASANTGELFFGEGSRLTVL.

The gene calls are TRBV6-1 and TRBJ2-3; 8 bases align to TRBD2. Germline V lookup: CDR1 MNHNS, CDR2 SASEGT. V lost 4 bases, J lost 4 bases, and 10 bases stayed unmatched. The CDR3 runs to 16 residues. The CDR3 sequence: CASSVLAGLLSDTQYF. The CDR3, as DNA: TGTGCCAGCAGTGTCCTAGCGGGTTTGTTGTCAGATACGCAGTATTTT.

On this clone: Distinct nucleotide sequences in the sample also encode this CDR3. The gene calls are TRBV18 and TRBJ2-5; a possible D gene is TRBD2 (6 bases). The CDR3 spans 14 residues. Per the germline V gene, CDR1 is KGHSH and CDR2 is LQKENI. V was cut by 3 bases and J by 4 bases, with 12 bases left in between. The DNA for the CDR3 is TGTGCCAGCTCACCCCCCGGGAGCAGAGAGACCCAGTACTTC. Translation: CASSPPGSRETQYF.

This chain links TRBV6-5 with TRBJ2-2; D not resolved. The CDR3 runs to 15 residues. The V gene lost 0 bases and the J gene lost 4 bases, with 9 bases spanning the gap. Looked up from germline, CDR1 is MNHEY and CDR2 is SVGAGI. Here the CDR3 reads CASSYSTQTTGELFF. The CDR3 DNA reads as TGTGCCAGCAGTTACTCGACACAGACCACCGGGGAGCTGTTTTTT.

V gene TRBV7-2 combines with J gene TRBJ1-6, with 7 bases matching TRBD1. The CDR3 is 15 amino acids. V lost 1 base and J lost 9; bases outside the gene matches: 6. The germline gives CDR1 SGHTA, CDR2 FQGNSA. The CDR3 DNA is TGTGCCAGCAGCTTAGAGCGGCAGGGGGTTTCACCCCTCCACTTT. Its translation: CASSLERQGVSPLHF.

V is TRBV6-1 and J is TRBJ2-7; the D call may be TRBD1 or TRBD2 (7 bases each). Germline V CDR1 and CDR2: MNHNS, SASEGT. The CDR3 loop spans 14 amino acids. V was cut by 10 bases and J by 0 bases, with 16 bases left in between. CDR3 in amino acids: CATHDREGSYEQYF. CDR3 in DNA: TGTGCCACCCACGACAGGGAGGGCTCCTACGAGCAGTACTTC.

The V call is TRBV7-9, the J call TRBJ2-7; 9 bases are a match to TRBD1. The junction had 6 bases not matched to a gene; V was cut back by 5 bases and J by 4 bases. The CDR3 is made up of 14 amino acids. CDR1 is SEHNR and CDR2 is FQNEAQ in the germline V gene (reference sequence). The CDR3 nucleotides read TGTGCCAGCAGCAACCGGGACAGGGAGTACGAGCAGTACTTC. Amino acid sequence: CASSNRDREYEQYF. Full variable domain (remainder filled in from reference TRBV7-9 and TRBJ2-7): DTGVSQNPRHKITKRGQNVTFRCDPISEHNRLYWYRQTLGQGPEFLTYFQNEAQLEKSRLLSDRFSAERPKGSFSTLEIQRTEQGDSAMYLCASSNRDREYEQYFGPGTRLTVT.

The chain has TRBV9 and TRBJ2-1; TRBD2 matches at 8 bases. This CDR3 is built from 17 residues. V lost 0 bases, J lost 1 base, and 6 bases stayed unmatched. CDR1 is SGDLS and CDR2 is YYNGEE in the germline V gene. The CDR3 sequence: CASSVAAGGGSYNEQFF. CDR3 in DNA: TGTGCCAGCAGCGTAGCGGCGGGAGGAGGGTCCTACAATGAGCAGTTCTTC.

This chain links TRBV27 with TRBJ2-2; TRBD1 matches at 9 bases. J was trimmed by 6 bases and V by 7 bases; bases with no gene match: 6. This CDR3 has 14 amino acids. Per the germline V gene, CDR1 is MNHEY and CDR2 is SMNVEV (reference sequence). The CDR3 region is CASTPRQGAGELFF. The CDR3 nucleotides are TGTGCCAGCACCCCTCGACAGGGGGCCGGGGAGCTGTTTTTT.

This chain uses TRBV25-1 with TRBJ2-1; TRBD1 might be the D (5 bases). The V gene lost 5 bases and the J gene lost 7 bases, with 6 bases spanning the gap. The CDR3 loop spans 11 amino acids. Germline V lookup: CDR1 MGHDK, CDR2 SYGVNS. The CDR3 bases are TGTGCCAGCAGTAAGGGGAATGAGCAGTTCTTC. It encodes CASSKGNEQFF.

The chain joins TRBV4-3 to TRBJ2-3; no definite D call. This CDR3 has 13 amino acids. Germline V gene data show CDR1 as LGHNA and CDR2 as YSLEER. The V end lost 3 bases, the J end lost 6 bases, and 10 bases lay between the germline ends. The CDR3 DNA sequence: TGCGCCAGCAGCCACGGGTCTGTCGATACGCAGTATTTT. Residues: CASSHGSVDTQYF.

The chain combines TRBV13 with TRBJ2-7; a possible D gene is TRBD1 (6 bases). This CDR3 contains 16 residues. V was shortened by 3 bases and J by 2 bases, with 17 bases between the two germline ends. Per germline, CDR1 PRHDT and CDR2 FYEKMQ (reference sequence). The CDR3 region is CASSLLYRTATYEQYF. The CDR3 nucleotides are TGTGCCAGCAGCTTGTTATATCGGACAGCTACCTACGAGCAGTACTTC.

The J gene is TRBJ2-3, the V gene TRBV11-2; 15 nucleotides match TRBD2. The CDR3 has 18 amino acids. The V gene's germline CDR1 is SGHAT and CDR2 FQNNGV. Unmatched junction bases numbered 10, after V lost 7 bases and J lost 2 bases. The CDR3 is CASTTEGLAGGTTDTQYF. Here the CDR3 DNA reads TGTGCCAGCACCACAGAGGGACTAGCGGGGGGAACCACAGATACGCAGTATTTT.

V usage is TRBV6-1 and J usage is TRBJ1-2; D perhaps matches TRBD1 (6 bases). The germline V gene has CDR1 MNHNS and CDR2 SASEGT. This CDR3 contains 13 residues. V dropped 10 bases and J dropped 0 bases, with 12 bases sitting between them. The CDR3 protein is CAITGWANYGYTF. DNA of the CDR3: TGTGCCATCACAGGGTGGGCTAACTATGGCTACACCTTC.

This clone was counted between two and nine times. DNA for the CDR3: TGTGCCAGCAGCTCCGGGACAGGGGCGCCTTCACCCCTCCACTTT. Its protein is CASSSGTGAPSPLHF. The chain employs TRBV7-9 and TRBJ1-6; the match to TRBD1 covers 10 bases. Unmatched junction bases numbered 6, after V lost 4 bases and J lost 9 bases. From germline, CDR1 is SEHNR and CDR2 FQNEAQ (reference sequence). The CDR3 contains 15 residues.